A single sample gave rise to the 2 T cell receptor beta chains below, sequenced in a study of blood T cell repertoires in COVID-19. Libraries were prepared by immunoSEQ multiplex PCR; TCRdb keeps only in-frame clonotypes and omits some of them. The sample lists about 200,000 clones, 86% occurring once. What was sequenced was PBMCs or T cells enriched from blood (not recorded which). These receptor sequences come from a man in his forties with acute COVID-19.

The chain is built from TRBV29-1 and TRBJ2-7; D perhaps matches TRBD2 (5 bases). The V gene's germline CDR1 is SQVTM and CDR2 ANQGSEA. This CDR3 is built from 12 residues. V lost 1 base, J lost 5 bases, and 9 bases lay in between. The CDR3 here is CSVEVMRDEQYF. As DNA, the CDR3 is TGCAGCGTTGAAGTTATGAGGGACGAGCAGTACTTC.

The rearrangement links TRBV18 to TRBJ2-3; 9 positions agree with TRBD1. The V gene's germline CDR1 is KGHSH and CDR2 LQKENI. CDR3 length equals 16 residues. V lost 3 bases to trimming and J lost 5 bases; unmatched junction nucleotides: 9. This CDR3 is CASSPQTGGEGDTQYF. CDR3 bases: TGTGCCAGCTCACCCCAGACAGGGGGTGAGGGAGATACGCAGTATTTT.